The T cell receptor beta chain under discussion was sequenced for a study of T cells after yellow fever vaccination. Study-wide points: Subsequent booster samples again held most clones from primary vaccination (96% CD4, roughly 88% CD8). The CD4 and CD8 compartments had a small share of their clonotypes in common.

Germline V lookup: CDR1 SGHNT, CDR2 YYREEE (reference sequence). V was cut by 0 bases and J by 8 bases, with 15 bases left in between. The CDR3 has 15 amino acids. From the 5' RACE reads, TCRdb called clonotypes with MiXCR, one entry per CDR3 protein. The repertoire holds around 310,000 distinct CDR3 sequences, with 3.5% to 4.5% as singletons. With regard to this clonotype: Its matching antigen is unknown.

This clonotype was obtained from a man between 18 and 35 years old who received the YFV17D yellow fever vaccine. The sample consisted of PBMCs, taken 15 days after the yellow fever booster vaccination. This chain connects TRBV5-4 to TRBJ2-1, with a weak D call TRBD1 (5 bases). CDR3 nucleotides: TGTGCCAGCAGCTTGGCCGGCAGGGAAGGCGATGAGCAGTTCTTC. Its protein product is CASSLAGREGDEQFF.